This T cell receptor beta chain came from a study of T-cell memory formation after mild COVID-19. Study as a whole: TCR clusters largely stayed donor specific. Study results and limitations: Pre-infection memory carried some responding clones, suggesting that cross-reactive memory joined.

This clonotype was recorded a few times. The target antigen is unknown. From 5'RACE with constant-segment primers came TCR alpha and TCR beta cDNA libraries that carried sample barcodes and UMIs. TCRdb used MiXCR to reprocess the 5' RACE reads, holding one entry per CDR3 protein. The table shows 300,000 to 400,000 distinct CDR3 sequences, with about an eighth occurring only once. Germline CDR1 LGHNA, CDR2 YNFKEQ. The CDR3 loop spans 17 amino acids. V shed 4 bases, J shed 0 bases, and the junction held 12 bases outside the gene matches. The chain uses TRBV4-2 and TRBJ2-7; 7 bases line up with TRBD1. This receptor was taken from a man aged 18 to 29 who had mild COVID-19 (a few samples of this study predate the infection). Cell type and time point are not known. The sequencing sample was made of PBMCs or a T cell subset sorted from them (not recorded which). The CDR3 sequence is CASSPAHRGASSYEQYV. The CDR3 region has the DNA TGTGCCAGCAGCCCTGCTCACAGGGGTGCGAGCTCCTACGAGCAGTACGTC.